The 18 T cell receptor beta chains below all came from one sample that was sequenced in a study of identical twins (dated by TCRdb to the mid-2010s). The library was made by 5' RACE. These reads were obtained on an Illumina HiSeq 2000. The public reads were reprocessed in TCRdb via fastp at Q25 and MiXCR, keeping in-frame beta chains. Each CDR3 protein gets just one entry, which takes the most common genes and DNA from the rows behind it. For this sample there are fewer than 500,000 distinct CDR3 sequences; 20% to 25% appear just once. The ten most abundant clones make up around 3% of the sample. These data also featured in a second study, about T cells expressing NK-cell markers.

Sequencing input: CD4+ T cells sorted from blood. The receptors here all came from a woman aged 18-30 years in good health.

The CDR3, as DNA: TGTGCCAGCAGCCCGCCCGGTTATCATAGGGGGGGGGATACGCAGTATTTT. Translation: CASSPPGYHRGGDTQYF. The chain combines TRBV7-2 with TRBJ2-3, with D perhaps matching TRBD2 (7 bases). CDR3 length equals 17 residues. Germline V gives CDR1 SGHTA, CDR2 FQGNSA. V lost 5 bases and J lost 6, with 24 bases in between.

The chain has TRBV27 and TRBJ1-2; 12 bases are a match to TRBD1. The CDR3 loop spans 13 amino acids. The germline V gene has CDR1 MNHEY and CDR2 SMNVEV (reference sequence). The V segment lost 10 bases and the J segment 4 bases; nucleotides outside the gene matches: 4. The CDR3 sequence: CATRDRGLYGYTF. Here the CDR3 DNA reads TGTGCCACCCGGGACAGGGGGCTCTATGGCTACACCTTC.

In this sample, this clonotype turned up many times. The chain couples TRBV29-1 to TRBJ2-7; TRBD1 or TRBD2 may be the D gene (5 bases each). With 4 bases removed from V and 7 bases from J, the gap between germline ends came to 17 bases. Germline loops: CDR1 SQVTM, CDR2 ANQGSEA. This CDR3 contains 13 residues. The CDR3 loop is CSVVGTHNWEQYF. The CDR3 bases are TGCAGCGTTGTAGGGACCCATAACTGGGAGCAGTACTTC.

The chain carries TRBV20-1 and TRBJ2-1, with 7 bases aligning to TRBD2. The CDR3 consists of 16 residues. V shed 2 bases, J shed 5 bases, and the junction held 12 bases outside the gene matches. Per the germline V gene, CDR1 is DFQATT and CDR2 is SNEGSKA (reference sequence). CDR3 nucleotides: TGCAGTGCTAGAACTCCGGGACTAAGTCTCAACAATGAGCAGTTCTTC. It yields the protein CSARTPGLSLNNEQFF.

The chain couples TRBV7-9 to TRBJ1-2; TRBD1 is a possible D gene (5 bases). The V gene's germline CDR1 is SEHNR and CDR2 FQNEAQ (reference sequence). This CDR3 has 16 amino acids. V was pared by 3 bases and J by 4 bases, with 18 bases between. CDR3 in DNA: TGTGCCAGCAGCTTGTCCCAGGGAATCACTGGCTATGGCTACACCTTC. Its translation is CASSLSQGITGYGYTF.

This clonotype appeared a few times. Because the CDR3's place on the DNA is in doubt, the DNA is left out and the CDR3 is given as listed by TCRdb. The chain uses TRBV6-2 or TRBV6-3 and TRBJ2-3; TRBD2 reflects the table's D call only, with no check against the DNA. Counting both end residues, the CDR3 totals 15 amino acids. CDR1 MNHEY and CDR2 SVGEGT come from the germline V gene. CDR3 region: CASSSSGGRTDTQYF.

In this sample, this clonotype turned up a few times. The chain combines TRBV12-3 or TRBV12-4 with TRBJ2-1; 13 bases fit TRBD2. The trim removed 6 bases at V and 7 bases at J, leaving 6 bases unmatched. The CDR3 runs to 15 residues. The CDR3 is CASSKGLAGMNEQFF. In nucleotides, the CDR3 is TGTGCCAGCAGCAAGGGACTAGCGGGAATGAATGAGCAGTTCTTC.

The chain carries TRBV9 and TRBJ2-1; D not resolved. V dropped 4 bases and J dropped 0 bases, with 11 bases sitting between them. The CDR3 contains 15 residues. CDR1 is SGDLS and CDR2 is YYNGEE in the germline V gene. CDR3 sequence: CASSPHRSSYNEQFF. Written as DNA, the CDR3 is TGTGCCAGCAGCCCCCACCGGAGCTCCTACAATGAGCAGTTCTTC.

The V call is TRBV3-1, the J call TRBJ1-5, with no clear D. Trimming shortened V by 5 bases and J by 2 bases, and 16 bases separated the two germline ends. Germline V gene data show CDR1 as LGHDT and CDR2 as YNNKEL (reference sequence). The CDR3 has 16 residues. This chain's CDR3 is CASSSAPLGGNQPQHF. Written as DNA, the CDR3 is TGTGCCAGCAGCTCAGCCCCCTTGGGCGGCAATCAGCCCCAGCATTTT.

This chain links TRBV20-1 with TRBJ2-7; the match to TRBD2 covers 14 bases. The CDR3 covers 16 residues. Germline V gene sequence: CDR1 DFQATT, CDR2 SNEGSKA (reference sequence). The ends lost 4 bases at V and 5 bases at J; junction bases unmatched: 10. The CDR3 loop is CSATTSGRVMSHEQYF. DNA of the CDR3: TGCAGTGCTACGACTAGCGGGAGGGTCATGAGCCACGAGCAGTACTTC.

The CDR3 DNA is TGCGCCAGCAGTCCCGGGGACAGATCGAACACTGAAGCTTTCTTT. Its protein product is CASSPGDRSNTEAFF. The chain combines TRBV5-1 with TRBJ1-1, with 7 bases identical to TRBD1. The CDR3 runs 15 residues. V shed 5 bases, J shed 1 base, and the junction held 8 bases outside the gene matches. Germline CDR1 SGHRS, CDR2 YFSETQ.

The chain links TRBV6-7 to TRBJ1-1; D unresolved. TRBV6-7 carries the ORF label, with uncertain function. This CDR3 contains 15 residues. The V end lost 1 base, the J end lost 0 bases, and 9 bases lay between the germline ends. Written as DNA, the CDR3 is TGTGCCAGCAGTTACTTGGCCGTCTTGAACACTGAAGCTTTCTTT. Protein sequence: CASSYLAVLNTEAFF.

The chain carries TRBV20-1 and TRBJ2-3, with TRBD2 identical over 8 bases. The germline V gene has CDR1 DFQATT and CDR2 SNEGSKA (reference sequence). V dropped 7 bases and J dropped 3; count of bases not matched to a gene: 12. The CDR3 is 15 residues long. This CDR3 reads CSVLHGGASTDTQYF. CDR3 sequence (DNA): TGCAGTGTCCTCCACGGGGGGGCCTCAACAGATACGCAGTATTTT.

The chain combines TRBV3-1 with TRBJ2-1; D perhaps matches TRBD2 (6 bases). From germline, CDR1 is LGHDT and CDR2 YNNKEL (reference sequence). The ends were cut back, 1 base at V and 2 bases at J, with 12 bases in the middle. This CDR3 region has 16 residues. CDR3 amino acids: CASSQGRGTAYNEQFF. The CDR3 region has the DNA TGTGCCAGCAGCCAAGGTCGGGGGACCGCCTACAATGAGCAGTTCTTC.

This clonotype was recorded at least ten times. This rearrangement joins TRBV11-2 to TRBJ1-1; D perhaps matches TRBD1 (6 bases). The germline V gene has CDR1 SGHAT and CDR2 FQNNGV. CDR3 length equals 15 residues. The V and J ends lost 5 bases and 2 bases respectively, with 15 bases between them. CDR3 DNA: TGTGCCAGCAGCCTGAACACAGGGTTTAACACTGAAGCTTTCTTT. Its protein product is CASSLNTGFNTEAFF.

The rearrangement links TRBV12-3 or TRBV12-4 to TRBJ2-3; D is perhaps TRBD1 (6 bases). Deletions cut 6 bases from V and 3 bases from J, with 16 bases between. The CDR3 totals 15 residues. Here the CDR3 DNA reads TGTGCCAGCAGGGAGACAGGCCTGGGAACAGATACGCAGTATTTT. Translated, it gives CASRETGLGTDTQYF.

This clonotype has more than one count but fewer than ten. V is TRBV5-4 and J is TRBJ2-1; TRBD2 matches at 11 bases. V trimming: 5 bases; J trimming: 6 bases; junction bases outside the gene matches: 7. The CDR3 covers 15 residues. The germline gives CDR1 SGHNT, CDR2 YYREEE (reference sequence). This chain's CDR3 is CASSRTSGGSNEQFF. The CDR3 region has the DNA TGTGCCAGCAGTCGAACTAGCGGGGGTAGCAATGAGCAGTTCTTC.

The rearrangement joins TRBV20-1 to TRBJ2-7, with TRBD2 identical over 11 bases. In germline, CDR1 is DFQATT, CDR2 SNEGSKA (reference sequence). The CDR3 has 15 amino acids. The V segment lost 6 bases and the J segment 2 bases; nucleotides outside the gene matches: 9. CDR3 coding DNA: TGCAGTGCCGAGATCGGGACTAGCGGAACCTACGAGCAGTACTTC. Residues: CSAEIGTSGTYEQYF.